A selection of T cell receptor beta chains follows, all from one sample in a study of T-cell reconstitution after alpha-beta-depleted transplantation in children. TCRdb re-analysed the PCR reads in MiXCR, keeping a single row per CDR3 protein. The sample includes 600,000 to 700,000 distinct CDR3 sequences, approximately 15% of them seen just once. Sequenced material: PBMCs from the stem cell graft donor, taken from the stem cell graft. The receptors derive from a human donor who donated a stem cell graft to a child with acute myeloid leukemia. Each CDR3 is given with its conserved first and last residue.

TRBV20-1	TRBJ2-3	CSANPLKGGRPDTQYF
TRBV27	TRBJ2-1	CATQGQGDYNEQFF
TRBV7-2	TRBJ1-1	CASSSRQGLTEAFF
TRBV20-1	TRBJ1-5	CSTSRDRGGMEPQHF
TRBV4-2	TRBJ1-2	CASSQDGFGGFYGYTF
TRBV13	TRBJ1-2	CASSFGRGRDYGYTF
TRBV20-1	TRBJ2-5	CSARDQSRGARETQYF
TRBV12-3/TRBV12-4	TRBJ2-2	CASLGAANTGELFF
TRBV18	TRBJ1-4	CASSPGQGEKLFF
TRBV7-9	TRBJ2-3	CASSWTGTARGDTQYF
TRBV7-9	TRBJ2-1	CASSSTGTSINEQFF
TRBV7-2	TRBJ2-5	CASSSTGWETQYF
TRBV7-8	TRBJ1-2	CASSIGTTFPYGYTF
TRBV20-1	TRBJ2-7	CSATRTGGNRPYEQYF
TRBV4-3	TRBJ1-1	CASQRNTWGTEAFF
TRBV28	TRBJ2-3	CASSLTFPRYF
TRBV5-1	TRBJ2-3	CASSPATGTADTQYF
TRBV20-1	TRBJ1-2	CSASSGADLSLADGYTF
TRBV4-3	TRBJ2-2	CASSQVPDNTGELFF
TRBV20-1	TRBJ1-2	CSAAPGGYGYTF
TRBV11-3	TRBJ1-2	CASSRDRTDSQSYGYTF
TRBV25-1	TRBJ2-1	CASSSVSGWGPYNEQFF
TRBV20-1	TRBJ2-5	CSASIPGQTKTQYF
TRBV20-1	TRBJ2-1	CSAQSSASGANNEQFF
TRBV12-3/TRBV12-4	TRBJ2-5	CASSPTSRQETQYF
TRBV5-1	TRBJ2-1	CASSLGMDEQFF
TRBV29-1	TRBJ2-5	CSATSRAHLHGQETQYF